This T cell receptor beta chain comes out of a study of T cells after yellow fever vaccination. Study information: Preparation used SMART-Seq v4 Ultra Low Input for the low-cell-number fractions. Study-level results: A large majority of primary-vaccination clones showed up again after the booster (about 97% CD4, almost 90% CD8). Peaking faster, on day 5 versus 15, the secondary response was nonetheless weaker.

This clonotype appeared many times. Its specificity is unknown. Looked up from germline, CDR1 is SGHRS and CDR2 is YFSETQ. The CDR3 consists of 15 residues. V gave up 9 bases and J gave up 5 bases; unmatched junction bases: 15. Researchers made TCR cDNA using 5'RACE template switching, and this step added a universal primer site and UMIs. Using its own MiXCR run on the 5' RACE reads, TCRdb lists one record per CDR3 protein. The repertoire holds about 210,000 distinct CDR3 sequences, with 2.5% to 3.5% as singletons. The origin of this receptor is a man between 18 and 35 years old who received the YFV17D yellow fever vaccine. This chain joins TRBV5-1 and TRBJ2-5, with TRBD2 identical over 8 bases. The source was CD4+ T cells sorted from PBMCs, collected 10 days after the yellow fever booster vaccination. DNA of the CDR3: TGCGCCACGAAGGAGGCTAGCGGGTCCGGTGAGACCCAGTACTTC. Its protein is CATKEASGSGETQYF.